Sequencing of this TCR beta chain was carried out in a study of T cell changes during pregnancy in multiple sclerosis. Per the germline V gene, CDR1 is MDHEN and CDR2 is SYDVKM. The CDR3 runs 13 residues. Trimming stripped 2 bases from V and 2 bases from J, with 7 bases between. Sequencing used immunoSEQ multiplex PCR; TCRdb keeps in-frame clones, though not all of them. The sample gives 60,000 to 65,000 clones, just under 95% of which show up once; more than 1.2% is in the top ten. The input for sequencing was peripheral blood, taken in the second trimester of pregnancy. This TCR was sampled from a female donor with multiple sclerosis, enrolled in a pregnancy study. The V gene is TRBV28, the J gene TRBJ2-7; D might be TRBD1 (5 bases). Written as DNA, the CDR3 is TGTGCCAGCAGTTTAACAGGTCCCTACGAGCAGTACTTC. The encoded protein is CASSLTGPYEQYF.